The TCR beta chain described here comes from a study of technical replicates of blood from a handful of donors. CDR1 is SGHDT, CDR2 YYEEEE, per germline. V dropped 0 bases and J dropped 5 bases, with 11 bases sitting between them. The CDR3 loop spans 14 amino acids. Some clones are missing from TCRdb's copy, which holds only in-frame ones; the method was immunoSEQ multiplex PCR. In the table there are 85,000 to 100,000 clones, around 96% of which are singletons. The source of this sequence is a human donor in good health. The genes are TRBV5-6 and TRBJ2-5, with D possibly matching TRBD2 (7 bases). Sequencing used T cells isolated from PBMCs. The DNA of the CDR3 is TGTGCCAGCAGCTTGGTCGGGGGGCCGGAGACCCAGTACTTC. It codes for CASSLVGGPETQYF.